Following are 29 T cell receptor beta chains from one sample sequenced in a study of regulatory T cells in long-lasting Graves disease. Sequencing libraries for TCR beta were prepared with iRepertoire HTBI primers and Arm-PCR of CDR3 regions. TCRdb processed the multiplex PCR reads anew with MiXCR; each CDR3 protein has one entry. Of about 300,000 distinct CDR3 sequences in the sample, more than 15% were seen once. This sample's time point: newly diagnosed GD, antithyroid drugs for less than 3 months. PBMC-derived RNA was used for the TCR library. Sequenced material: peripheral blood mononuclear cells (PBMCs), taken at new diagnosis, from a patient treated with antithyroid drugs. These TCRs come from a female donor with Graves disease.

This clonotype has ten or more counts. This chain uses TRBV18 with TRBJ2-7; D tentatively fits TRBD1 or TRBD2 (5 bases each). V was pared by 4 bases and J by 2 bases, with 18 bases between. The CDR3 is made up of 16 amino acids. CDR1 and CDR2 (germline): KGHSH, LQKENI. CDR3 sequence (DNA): TGTGCCAGCTCACTGTCGGTAGGTGAGGGGACCTACGAGCAGTACTTC. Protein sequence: CASSLSVGEGTYEQYF.

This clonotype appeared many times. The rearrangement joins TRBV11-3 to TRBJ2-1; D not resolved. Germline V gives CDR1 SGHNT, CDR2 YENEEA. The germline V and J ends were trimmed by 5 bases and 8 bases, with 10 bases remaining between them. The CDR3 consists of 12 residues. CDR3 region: CASSPAHHEQFF. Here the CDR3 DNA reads TGTGCCAGCAGCCCGGCTCATCATGAGCAGTTCTTC.

The CDR3 sequence is CASSPRGLGAGELFF. The DNA of the CDR3 is TGTGCCAGCTCACCAAGGGGACTCGGAGCCGGGGAGCTGTTTTTT. The rearrangement joins TRBV18 to TRBJ2-2; TRBD2 might be the D (6 bases). V gave up 2 bases and J gave up 6 bases, with 13 bases separating them. The CDR3 totals 15 residues. Germline values: CDR1 KGHSH, CDR2 LQKENI.

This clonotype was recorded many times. The CDR3 loop reads CASSGGRERRETQYF. In DNA, the CDR3 is TGTGCCAGCAGTGGTGGGCGGGAGAGGCGGGAGACCCAGTACTTC. The V gene is TRBV12-3 or TRBV12-4, the J gene TRBJ2-1; TRBD2 aligns across 7 bases. The DNA end lines up better with TRBJ2-5; the J call may be wrong. This CDR3 is 15 amino acids long.

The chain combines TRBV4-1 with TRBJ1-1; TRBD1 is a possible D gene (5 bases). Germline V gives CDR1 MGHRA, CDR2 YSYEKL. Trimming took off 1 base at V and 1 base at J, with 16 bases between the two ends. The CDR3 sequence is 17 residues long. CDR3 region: CASSQVGRGGGNTEAFF. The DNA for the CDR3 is TGCGCCAGCAGCCAAGTTGGTCGGGGGGGAGGGAACACTGAAGCTTTCTTT.

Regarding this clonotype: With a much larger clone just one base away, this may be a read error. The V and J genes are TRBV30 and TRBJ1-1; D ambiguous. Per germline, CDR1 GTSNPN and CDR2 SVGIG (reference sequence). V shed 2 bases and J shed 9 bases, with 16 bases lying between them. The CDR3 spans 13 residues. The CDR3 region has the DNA TGTGCCTGGAGTCTTAGCCTCCCTCCCCAAGCTTTCTTT. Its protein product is CAWSLSLPPQAFF.

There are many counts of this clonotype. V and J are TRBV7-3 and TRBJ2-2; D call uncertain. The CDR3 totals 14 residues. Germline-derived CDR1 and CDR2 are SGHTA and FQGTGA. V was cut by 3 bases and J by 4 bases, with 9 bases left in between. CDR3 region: CASSFNSFTGELFF. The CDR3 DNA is TGTGCCAGCAGCTTTAATAGCTTCACCGGGGAGCTGTTTTTT.

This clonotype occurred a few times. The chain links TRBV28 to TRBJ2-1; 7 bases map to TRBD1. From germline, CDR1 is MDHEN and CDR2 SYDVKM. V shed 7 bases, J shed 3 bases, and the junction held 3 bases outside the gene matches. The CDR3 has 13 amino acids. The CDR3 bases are TGTGCCAGCATCGGGACAGACTACAATGAGCAGTTCTTC. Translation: CASIGTDYNEQFF.

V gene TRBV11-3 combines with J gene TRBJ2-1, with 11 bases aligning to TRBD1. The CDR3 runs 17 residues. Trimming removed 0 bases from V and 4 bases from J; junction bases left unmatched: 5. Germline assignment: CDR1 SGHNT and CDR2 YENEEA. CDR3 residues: CASSLDSGQGVYNEQFF. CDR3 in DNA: TGTGCCAGCAGCTTAGATTCGGGACAGGGGGTATACAATGAGCAGTTCTTC.

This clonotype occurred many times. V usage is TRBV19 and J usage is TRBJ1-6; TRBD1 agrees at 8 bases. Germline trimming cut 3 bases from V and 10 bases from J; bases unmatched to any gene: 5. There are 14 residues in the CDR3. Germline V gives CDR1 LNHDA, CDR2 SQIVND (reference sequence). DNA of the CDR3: TGTGCCAGTAGTATGACAGGGGCGGACTCACCCCTCCACTTT. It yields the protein CASSMTGADSPLHF.

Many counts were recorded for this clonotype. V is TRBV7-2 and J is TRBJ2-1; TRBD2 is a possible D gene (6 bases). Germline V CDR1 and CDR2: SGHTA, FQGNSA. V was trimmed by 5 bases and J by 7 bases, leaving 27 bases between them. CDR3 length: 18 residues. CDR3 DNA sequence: TGTGCCAGCAGCCTTCCCAGGCCGGTCGGGAGTAGGGGAAATGAGCAGTTCTTC. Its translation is CASSLPRPVGSRGNEQFF.

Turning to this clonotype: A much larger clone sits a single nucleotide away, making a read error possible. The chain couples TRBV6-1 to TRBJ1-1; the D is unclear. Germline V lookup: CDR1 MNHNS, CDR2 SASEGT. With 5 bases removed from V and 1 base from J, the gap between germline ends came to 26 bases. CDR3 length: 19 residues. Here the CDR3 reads CASSPGMGWLSVRNTEAFF. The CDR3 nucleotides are TGTGCCAGCAGTCCGGGGATGGGCTGGCTATCTGTGCGGAACACTGAAGCTTTCTTT.

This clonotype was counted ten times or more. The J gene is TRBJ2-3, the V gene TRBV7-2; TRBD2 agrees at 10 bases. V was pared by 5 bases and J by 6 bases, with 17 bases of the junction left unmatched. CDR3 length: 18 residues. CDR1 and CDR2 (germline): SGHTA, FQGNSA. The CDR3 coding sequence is TGTGCCAGCAGCCTACTCGGGACTAGCGATAAGATTTTGGATACGCAGTATTTT. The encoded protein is CASSLLGTSDKILDTQYF.

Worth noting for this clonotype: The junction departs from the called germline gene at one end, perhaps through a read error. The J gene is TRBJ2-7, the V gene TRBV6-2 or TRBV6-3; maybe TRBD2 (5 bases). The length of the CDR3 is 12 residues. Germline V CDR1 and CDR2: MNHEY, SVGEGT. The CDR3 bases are TGTGCCAGCAGTTATAATTTGGACGGGATGGACTTC. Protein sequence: CASSYNLDGMDF.

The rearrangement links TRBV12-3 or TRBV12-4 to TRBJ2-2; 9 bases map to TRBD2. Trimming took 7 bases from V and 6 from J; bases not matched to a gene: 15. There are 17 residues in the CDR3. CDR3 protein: CASTLAGTGVNPGELFF. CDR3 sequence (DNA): TGTGCCAGCACGCTAGCGGGGACGGGAGTAAATCCCGGGGAGCTGTTTTTT.

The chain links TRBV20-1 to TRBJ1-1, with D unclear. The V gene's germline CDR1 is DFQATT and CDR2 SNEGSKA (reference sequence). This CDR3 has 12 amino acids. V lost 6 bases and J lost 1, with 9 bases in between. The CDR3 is CSARYGNTEAFF. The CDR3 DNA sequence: TGCAGTGCCCGATATGGGAACACTGAAGCTTTCTTT.

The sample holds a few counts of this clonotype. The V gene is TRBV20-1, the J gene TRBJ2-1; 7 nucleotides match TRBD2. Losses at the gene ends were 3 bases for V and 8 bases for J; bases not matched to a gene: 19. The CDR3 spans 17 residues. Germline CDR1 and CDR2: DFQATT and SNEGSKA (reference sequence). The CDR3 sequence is CSASLAGREFRVHEQFF. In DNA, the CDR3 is TGCAGTGCTAGTTTAGCGGGCAGGGAATTTAGAGTCCATGAGCAGTTCTTC.

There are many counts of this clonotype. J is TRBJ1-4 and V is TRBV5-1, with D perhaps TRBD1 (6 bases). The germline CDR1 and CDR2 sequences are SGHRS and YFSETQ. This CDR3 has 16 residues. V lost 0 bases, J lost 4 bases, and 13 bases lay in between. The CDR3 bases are TGCGCCAGCAGCTTGGGGGGCAGGGGTATTAATGAAAAACTGTTTTTT. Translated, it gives CASSLGGRGINEKLFF. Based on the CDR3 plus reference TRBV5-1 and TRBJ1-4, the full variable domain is KAGVTQTPRYLIKTRGQQVTLSCSPISGHRSVSWYQQTPGQGLQFLFEYFSETQRNKGNFPGRFSGRQFSNSRSEMNVSTLELGDSALYLCASSLGGRGINEKLFFGSGTQLSVL.

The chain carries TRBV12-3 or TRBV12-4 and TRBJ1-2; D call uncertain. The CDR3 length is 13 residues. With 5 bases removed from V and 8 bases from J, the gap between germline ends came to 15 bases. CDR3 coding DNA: TGTGCCAGCAGTCTCGGTACGGAGGGCGGCTACACCTTC. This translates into CASSLGTEGGYTF.

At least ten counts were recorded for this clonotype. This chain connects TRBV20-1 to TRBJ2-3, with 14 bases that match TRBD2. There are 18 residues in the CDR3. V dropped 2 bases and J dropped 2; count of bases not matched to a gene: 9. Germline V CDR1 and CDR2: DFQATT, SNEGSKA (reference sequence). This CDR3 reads CSARPGTSGSLHTDTQYF. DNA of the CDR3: TGCAGTGCTAGACCGGGGACTAGCGGGAGCTTACACACAGATACGCAGTATTTT.

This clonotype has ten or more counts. Written as DNA, the CDR3 is TGTGCCAGCAGTCGCCCCCTTACACCAGGGGGCAATCAGCCCCAGCATTTT. This translates into CASSRPLTPGGNQPQHF. The V and J genes are TRBV6-1 and TRBJ1-5; the D gene is possibly TRBD1 (6 bases). The CDR3 extends over 17 amino acids. The V end was cut by 5 bases, the J end by 2 bases, with 19 bases between. Germline V gene sequence: CDR1 MNHNS, CDR2 SASEGT.

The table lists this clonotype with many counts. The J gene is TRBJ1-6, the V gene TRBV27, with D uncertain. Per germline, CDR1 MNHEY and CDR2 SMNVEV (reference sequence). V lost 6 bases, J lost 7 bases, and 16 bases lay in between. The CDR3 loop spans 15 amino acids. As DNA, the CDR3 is TGTGCCAGCAGCCCCGGTCCCGCGGAGAATTCACCCCTCCACTTT. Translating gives CASSPGPAENSPLHF.

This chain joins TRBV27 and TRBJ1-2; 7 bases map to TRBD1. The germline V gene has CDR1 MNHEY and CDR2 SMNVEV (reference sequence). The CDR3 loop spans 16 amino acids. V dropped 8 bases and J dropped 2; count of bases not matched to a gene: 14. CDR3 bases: TGTGCCAGCCGAAACCCCCGGGGGACAGACAACTATGGCTACACCTTC. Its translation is CASRNPRGTDNYGYTF.

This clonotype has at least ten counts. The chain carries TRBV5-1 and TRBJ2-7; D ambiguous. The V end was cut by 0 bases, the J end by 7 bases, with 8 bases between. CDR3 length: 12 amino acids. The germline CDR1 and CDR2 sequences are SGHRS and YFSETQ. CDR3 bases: TGCGCCAGCAGCTTGGTTATGGATGAGCAGTACTTC. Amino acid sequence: CASSLVMDEQYF.

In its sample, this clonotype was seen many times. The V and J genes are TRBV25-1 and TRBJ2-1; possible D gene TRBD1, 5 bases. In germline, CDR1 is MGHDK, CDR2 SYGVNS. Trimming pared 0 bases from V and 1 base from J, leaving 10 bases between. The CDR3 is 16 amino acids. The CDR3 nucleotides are TGTGCCAGCAGTGAATATGGGCCAGGGTCCTACAATGAGCAGTTCTTC. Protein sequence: CASSEYGPGSYNEQFF.

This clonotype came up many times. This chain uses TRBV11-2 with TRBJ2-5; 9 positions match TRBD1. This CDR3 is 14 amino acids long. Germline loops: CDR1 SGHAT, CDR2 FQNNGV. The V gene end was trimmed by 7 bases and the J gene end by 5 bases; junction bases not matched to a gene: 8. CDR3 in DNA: TGTGCCAGCAAAAAGACAGGGGGGGGCGAGACCCAGTACTTC. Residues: CASKKTGGGETQYF.

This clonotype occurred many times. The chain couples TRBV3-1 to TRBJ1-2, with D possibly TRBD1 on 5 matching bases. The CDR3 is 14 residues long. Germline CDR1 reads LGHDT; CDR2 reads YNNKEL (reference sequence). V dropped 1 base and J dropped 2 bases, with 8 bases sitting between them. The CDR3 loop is CASSQVGENYGYTF. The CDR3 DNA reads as TGTGCCAGCAGCCAAGTAGGGGAGAACTATGGCTACACCTTC.

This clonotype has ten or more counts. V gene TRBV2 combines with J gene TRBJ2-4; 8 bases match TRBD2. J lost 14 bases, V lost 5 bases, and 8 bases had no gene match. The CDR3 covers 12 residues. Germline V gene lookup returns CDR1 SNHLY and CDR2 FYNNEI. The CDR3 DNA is TGTGCCAGCAGTACCGGACTAGCCCTAGAGTACTTC. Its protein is CASSTGLALEYF.

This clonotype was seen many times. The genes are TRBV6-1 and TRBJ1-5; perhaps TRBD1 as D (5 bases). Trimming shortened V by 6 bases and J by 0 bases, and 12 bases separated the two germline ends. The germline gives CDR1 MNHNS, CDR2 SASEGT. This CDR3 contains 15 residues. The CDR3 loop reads CASSPRGNSNQPQHF. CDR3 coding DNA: TGTGCCAGCAGCCCACGGGGGAATAGCAATCAGCCCCAGCATTTT.